This T cell receptor beta chain is drawn from a study of cytomegalovirus exposure and HLA in healthy donors. Trimming removed 2 bases at V and 8 bases at J, with 18 bases between. The germline gives CDR1 MNHEY, CDR2 SVGAGI. The CDR3 contains 15 residues. The PCR used 60 Vbeta and 13 Jbeta primers. Sequenced by immunoSEQ multiplex PCR; TCRdb stores in-frame clones only, minus some. The sample shows about 110,000 clones, 65% to 90% of them seen only once. Notes on this clone: Its specificity is unknown.

Broader study findings: Immune exposure was documented only through CMV serostatus. Earlier analysis looked at TCR beta V segments, and most were productive about 87% or about 30% of the time.

This chain connects TRBV6-5 to TRBJ1-2, with D perhaps matching TRBD1 (5 bases). The TCR comes from a man aged 45-65 years in good health and CMV-seronegative. The sequenced material came from PBMCs. As DNA, the CDR3 is TGTGCCAGCAGTTACGGGACCGGGAGCCGGCAGGGCTACACCTTC. This sequence encodes CASSYGTGSRQGYTF.